What follows are 29 T cell receptor beta chains derived from one specimen sequenced in a study of cytomegalovirus exposure and HLA in healthy donors. The PCR had 60 Vbeta and 13 Jbeta primers. Repertoires were generated with immunoSEQ multiplex PCR, while TCRdb's copy carries only in-frame clones and drops some. The table lists about 210,000 clones, 75% to 90% of them singletons. Sequencing was performed on PBMCs. Source of these receptors: a boy aged 2 to 10 in good health and CMV-seronegative.

J is TRBJ2-5 and V is TRBV7-3; weak D call: TRBD2 (5 bases). The CDR3 sequence is 12 residues long. Germline CDR1 is SGHTA and CDR2 is FQGTGA. The V and J ends lost 4 bases and 11 bases respectively, with 14 bases between them. CDR3 nucleotide sequence: TGTGCCAGCAGCTCCCCGGGTTCGGGGCAGTACTTC. Translating gives CASSSPGSGQYF. The whole variable domain, filled in from reference TRBV7-3 and TRBJ2-5, reads GAGVSQTPSNKVTEKGKYVELRCDPISGHTALYWYRQSLGQGPEFLIYFQGTGAADDSGLPNDRFFAVRPEGSVSTLKIQRTERGDSAVYLCASSSPGSGQYFGPGTRLLVL.

The V and J genes are TRBV6-1 and TRBJ1-5; D is uncertain. The CDR3 runs to 13 residues. V lost 6 bases to trimming and J lost 3 bases, with 9 bases between them. Germline CDR1 MNHNS, CDR2 SASEGT. The CDR3 DNA reads TGTGCCAGCAGCGAGTCTACCAATCAGCCCCAGCATTTT. Translation: CASSESTNQPQHF.

The chain is built from TRBV6-5 and TRBJ1-2; TRBD1 aligns across 7 bases. Germline values: CDR1 MNHEY, CDR2 SVGAGI. V lost 3 bases and J lost 4; bases outside the gene matches: 8. The CDR3 has 15 amino acids. CDR3 coding DNA: TGTGCCAGCAGTTATGCCTTGGGACAGCTCTATGGCTACACCTTC. It is translated as CASSYALGQLYGYTF.

This chain links TRBV11-2 with TRBJ2-5; D might be TRBD1 (5 bases). CDR1 is SGHAT, CDR2 FQNNGV, per germline. The CDR3 is 15 amino acids. Between the trimmed V and J ends, which lost 3 bases and 4 bases, there was a span of 15 bases. The CDR3 DNA reads as TGTGCCAGCAGCTTTATTTCTCAGGGTGGAGAGACCCAGTACTTC. This gives the protein CASSFISQGGETQYF.

The CDR3 coding sequence is TGCGCCAGCAGCAATCCCACCGGCGGGTCATATGAGCAGTTCTTC. Encoded protein: CASSNPTGGSYEQFF. The V gene is TRBV5-1, the J gene TRBJ2-1, with D tentatively TRBD2 (5 bases). The V end lost 4 bases, the J end lost 8 bases, and 19 bases lay between the germline ends. The CDR3 length is 15 residues. The germline V gene encodes CDR1 SGHRS and CDR2 YFSETQ.

The CDR3: CASSEGRGSYEQYF. The CDR3 DNA follows: TGTGCCAGCAGCGAAGGACGGGGGTCCTACGAGCAGTACTTC. The chain has TRBV5-4 and TRBJ2-7; TRBD2 might be the D (6 bases). Between the trimmed V and J ends, which lost 4 bases and 1 base, there was a span of 12 bases. The CDR3 is made up of 14 amino acids. Germline V CDR1 and CDR2: SGHNT, YYREEE (reference sequence).

V gene TRBV2 combines with J gene TRBJ2-5; 10 bases are shared with TRBD1. V lost 2 bases to trimming and J lost 3 bases; unmatched junction nucleotides: 12. The CDR3 has 18 residues. Per the germline V gene, CDR1 is SNHLY and CDR2 is FYNNEI. CDR3 protein: CASSELGDRGLWKETQYF. The DNA of the CDR3 is TGTGCCAGCAGTGAATTGGGAGACAGGGGGCTTTGGAAAGAGACCCAGTACTTC.

This clone came up once. This rearrangement joins TRBV4-1 to TRBJ2-1; 7 positions match TRBD2. The CDR3 is 14 amino acids. Losses at the gene ends were 4 bases for V and 8 bases for J; bases not matched to a gene: 8. Germline CDR1 and CDR2: MGHRA and YSYEKL. The DNA of the CDR3 is TGCGCCAGCAGCCCCCTCGGACTAGTCTATGAGCAGTTCTTC. Protein sequence: CASSPLGLVYEQFF.

The chain links TRBV11-2 to TRBJ2-5, with D possibly matching TRBD1 (5 bases). This CDR3 has 14 residues. Trimming pared 3 bases from V and 5 bases from J, leaving 13 bases between. The germline CDR1 and CDR2 sequences are SGHAT and FQNNGV. The CDR3 reads CASSFRGLWETQYF. CDR3 sequence (DNA): TGTGCCAGCAGCTTTAGGGGATTGTGGGAGACCCAGTACTTC.

The chain employs TRBV27 and TRBJ1-1; TRBD1 agrees at 7 bases. After removal of 2 bases from V and 0 bases from J, the junction contained 3 bases not matched to a gene. Germline V gene sequence: CDR1 MNHEY, CDR2 SMNVEV (reference sequence). The CDR3 spans 15 residues. This chain's CDR3 is CASSLLDRVNTEAFF. The DNA of the CDR3 is TGTGCCAGCAGTTTACTAGACAGGGTGAACACTGAAGCTTTCTTT.

The J gene is TRBJ1-1, the V gene TRBV5-1, with D unclear. CDR1 is SGHRS, CDR2 YFSETQ, per germline. V shed 2 bases and J shed 0 bases, with 8 bases lying between them. The CDR3 consists of 14 residues. The CDR3 loop is CASSLGRVNTEAFF. The DNA of the CDR3 is TGCGCCAGCAGCTTAGGGCGGGTGAACACTGAAGCTTTCTTT.

V usage is TRBV28 and J usage is TRBJ1-2; D perhaps matches TRBD1 (5 bases). This CDR3 region has 15 residues. Trimming removed 1 base at V and 8 bases at J, with 17 bases between. Per germline, CDR1 MDHEN and CDR2 SYDVKM. In DNA form, the CDR3 reads TGTGCCAGCAGTTTATCGGGGGTACTGGCGGGGGGCTACACCTTC. Its protein is CASSLSGVLAGGYTF.

This rearrangement joins TRBV18 to TRBJ1-1, with D maybe TRBD1 (6 bases). The CDR3 runs 12 residues. From germline, CDR1 is KGHSH and CDR2 LQKENI. Trimming took 10 bases from V and 3 from J, leaving 12 bases between them. CDR3 amino acids: CATMGGHTEAFF. The CDR3 coding sequence is TGTGCCACCATGGGGGGGCACACTGAAGCTTTCTTT.

The V gene is TRBV18, the J gene TRBJ2-7; the D gene is possibly TRBD1 (6 bases). Trimming cost V 3 bases and J 0 bases, with 15 bases left between them. Germline V CDR1 and CDR2: KGHSH, LQKENI. This CDR3 is 16 amino acids long. The CDR3 nucleotides read TGTGCCAGCTCACCCCAGGGGCAGCTGAGCTCCTACGAGCAGTACTTC. Translating gives CASSPQGQLSSYEQYF.

The V call is TRBV5-1, the J call TRBJ1-1; TRBD1 matches 8 bases. CDR3 length: 15 amino acids. CDR1 is SGHRS and CDR2 is YFSETQ in the germline V gene. J was trimmed by 4 bases and V by 0 bases; bases with no gene match: 5. As DNA, the CDR3 is TGCGCCAGCAGCTTGGAACCCCAGGGGGCCACTGAAGCTTTCTTT. Translated, it gives CASSLEPQGATEAFF.

The count of this clone is one. The V call is TRBV7-2, the J call TRBJ1-5; perhaps TRBD1 as D (6 bases). The ends were cut back, 5 bases at V and 2 bases at J, with 10 bases in the middle. From germline, CDR1 is SGHTA and CDR2 FQGNSA. The CDR3 has 14 residues. CDR3 nucleotides: TGTGCCAGCAGCGAAAAGGGGGGCAATCAGCCCCAGCATTTT. Translated, it gives CASSEKGGNQPQHF.

The CDR3 DNA is TGTGCCTGGAGTGAAATGAGGACTGAAGCTTTCTTT. Translated: CAWSEMRTEAFF. This chain connects TRBV30 to TRBJ1-1, with no clear D. Germline V gene lookup returns CDR1 GTSNPN and CDR2 SVGIG (reference sequence). Deletions cut 1 base from V and 5 bases from J, with 8 bases between. The CDR3 is made up of 12 amino acids.

The chain carries TRBV7-2 and TRBJ2-1; TRBD1 agrees at 8 bases. The germline V gene encodes CDR1 SGHTA and CDR2 FQGNSA. Unmatched junction bases numbered 3, after V lost 5 bases and J lost 6 bases. This CDR3 region has 13 residues. The CDR3 loop is CASSKDRVNEQFF. In DNA, the CDR3 is TGTGCCAGCAGCAAGGACAGGGTCAATGAGCAGTTCTTC.

The genes are TRBV15 and TRBJ2-2; D is perhaps TRBD1 (5 bases). The CDR3 totals 15 residues. Trimming cost V 7 bases and J 0 bases, with 12 bases left between them. From germline, CDR1 is LNHNV and CDR2 YYDKDF (reference sequence). CDR3 sequence (DNA): TGTGCCACCATAGACAGCCACGCGAACACCGGGGAGCTGTTTTTT. Encoded protein: CATIDSHANTGELFF.

This clone was seen a single time. V is TRBV12-5 and J is TRBJ2-3, with TRBD1 matching 8 bases. V was pared by 6 bases and J by 3 bases, with 5 bases of the junction left unmatched. There are 14 residues in the CDR3. Germline CDR1 and CDR2: LGHNT and FRNRAP. This CDR3 reads CASGTGEITDTQYF. CDR3 nucleotide sequence: TGTGCTAGTGGGACAGGGGAGATAACAGATACGCAGTATTTT.

This clone appeared once. J is TRBJ2-3 and V is TRBV19; D is possibly TRBD2 (6 bases). Germline values: CDR1 LNHDA, CDR2 SQIVND (reference sequence). There are 14 residues in the CDR3. Trimming stripped 3 bases from V and 3 bases from J, with 10 bases between. CDR3 sequence: CASSMTGATDTQYF. The CDR3 DNA reads TGTGCCAGTAGTATGACGGGAGCAACAGATACGCAGTATTTT.

The V and J genes are TRBV6-5 and TRBJ1-2; 8 nucleotides agree with TRBD1. J lost 6 bases, V lost 7 bases, and 4 bases had no gene match. The CDR3 runs 12 residues. Looked up from germline, CDR1 is MNHEY and CDR2 is SVGAGI. This CDR3 is CASTDRVHGYTF. The CDR3 DNA reads as TGTGCCAGCACGGACAGGGTCCATGGCTACACCTTC.

This sequence joins TRBV28 and TRBJ1-6; D not resolved. Germline V gives CDR1 MDHEN, CDR2 SYDVKM. V gave up 7 bases and J gave up 7 bases, with 20 bases separating them. This CDR3 has 16 residues. The CDR3 is CASNPTRTGLNSPLHF. The CDR3 nucleotides are TGTGCCAGCAATCCGACCCGGACGGGGTTGAATTCACCCCTCCACTTT.

Worth noting for this clone: Different DNA sequences within this sample yield the same CDR3. The chain carries TRBV5-1 and TRBJ1-2, with D tentatively TRBD1 (6 bases). The CDR3 runs to 14 residues. Germline V CDR1 and CDR2: SGHRS, YFSETQ. The V end lost 2 bases, the J end lost 4 bases, and 12 bases lay between the germline ends. CDR3 region: CASSFGQGPYGYTF. The DNA of the CDR3 is TGCGCCAGCAGCTTTGGGCAGGGGCCCTATGGCTACACCTTC.

The chain combines TRBV14 with TRBJ2-7, with 7 positions matching TRBD1. The CDR3 runs 16 residues. V was pared by 4 bases and J by 2 bases, with 11 bases of the junction left unmatched. Germline V gene data show CDR1 as SGHDN and CDR2 as FVKESK. The CDR3 spells CASSLAQVQGPYEQYF. CDR3 coding DNA: TGTGCCAGCAGCCTTGCTCAGGTACAGGGGCCCTACGAGCAGTACTTC.

The genes are TRBV19 and TRBJ2-3; weak D call: TRBD1 (5 bases). This CDR3 has 14 amino acids. From germline, CDR1 is LNHDA and CDR2 SQIVND (reference sequence). The ends were cut back, 5 bases at V and 1 base at J, with 10 bases in the middle. CDR3 DNA sequence: TGTGCCAGTAGTGTGGACACACGCACAGATACGCAGTATTTT. Residues: CASSVDTRTDTQYF.

For this clone: Additional DNA sequences in this sample encode the identical CDR3. DNA of the CDR3: TGTGCCAGCAGTCCCCTTAATCAGCCCCAGCATTTT. Encoded protein: CASSPLNQPQHF. The rearrangement links TRBV27 to TRBJ1-5; no definite D call. Deletions cut 5 bases from V and 4 bases from J, with 6 bases between. The CDR3 has 12 amino acids. Germline V gene lookup returns CDR1 MNHEY and CDR2 SMNVEV (reference sequence).

J is TRBJ1-5 and V is TRBV4-1, with D uncertain. CDR3 length equals 13 residues. Trimming removed 1 base at V and 7 bases at J, with 8 bases between. Looked up from germline, CDR1 is MGHRA and CDR2 is YSYEKL. CDR3 sequence: CASSQGGGQPQHF. The DNA of the CDR3 is TGCGCCAGCAGCCAAGGGGGAGGGCAGCCCCAGCATTTT.

The V and J genes are TRBV28 and TRBJ1-4, with D maybe TRBD1 (6 bases). Germline V gene data show CDR1 as MDHEN and CDR2 as SYDVKM. The CDR3 totals 14 residues. V lost 6 bases and J lost 7, with 15 bases in between. The CDR3 region is CASSPTGRSEKLFF. As DNA, the CDR3 is TGTGCCAGCAGCCCGACAGGCCGGAGTGAAAAACTGTTTTTT.